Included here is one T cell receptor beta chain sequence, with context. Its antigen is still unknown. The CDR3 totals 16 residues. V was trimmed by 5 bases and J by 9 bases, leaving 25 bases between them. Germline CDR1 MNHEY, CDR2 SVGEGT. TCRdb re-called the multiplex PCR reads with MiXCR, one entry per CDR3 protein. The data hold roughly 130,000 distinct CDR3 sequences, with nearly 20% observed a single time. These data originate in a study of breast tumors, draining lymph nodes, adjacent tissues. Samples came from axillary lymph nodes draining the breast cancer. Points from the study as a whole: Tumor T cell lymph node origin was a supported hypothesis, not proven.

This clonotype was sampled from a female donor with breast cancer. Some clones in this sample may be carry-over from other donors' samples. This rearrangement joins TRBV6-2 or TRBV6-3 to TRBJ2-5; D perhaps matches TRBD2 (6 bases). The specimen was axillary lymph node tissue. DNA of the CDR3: TGTGCCAGCAGTCGGCCACCGGGTGGGGGGAGGATACCCCAGTACTTC. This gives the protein CASSRPPGGGRIPQYF.